Following are 2 T cell receptor beta chains from one sample sequenced in a study of cytomegalovirus exposure and HLA in healthy donors. The PCR made use of 60 Vbeta and 13 Jbeta primers. TCRdb's copy holds only in-frame clones and misses some; the assay was immunoSEQ multiplex PCR. This table has 150,000 or so clones, roughly 79% appearing once. The sequenced material came from PBMCs. Receptors originate from a woman in her 40s in good health and CMV-seronegative.

This clone was found once. The chain combines TRBV11-3 with TRBJ1-1; D might be TRBD1 (6 bases). CDR1 is SGHNT and CDR2 is YENEEA in the germline V gene. The CDR3 consists of 13 residues. Deletions cut 5 bases from V and 6 bases from J, with 13 bases between. Here the CDR3 reads CASSLRRTAEAFF. Written as DNA, the CDR3 is TGTGCCAGCAGCCTCAGGAGGACAGCTGAAGCTTTCTTT. The whole variable domain, filled in from reference TRBV11-3 and TRBJ1-1, reads EAGVVQSPRYKIIEKKQPVAFWCNPISGHNTLYWYLQNLGQGPELLIRYENEEAVDDSQLPKDRFSAERLKGVDSTLKIQPAELGDSAVYLCASSLRRTAEAFFGQGTRLTVV.

This chain links TRBV7-3 with TRBJ2-7, with 9 nucleotides matching TRBD1. The CDR3 is 16 amino acids. V lost 1 base and J lost 4; bases outside the gene matches: 8. Germline V gene data show CDR1 as SGHTA and CDR2 as FQGTGA. The CDR3 loop reads CASSLKSGTGWYEQYF. The CDR3 DNA reads as TGTGCCAGCAGCTTAAAATCCGGGACAGGGTGGTACGAGCAGTACTTC.